This is a list of T cell receptor beta chains from one sample in a study of blood T cell repertoires in COVID-19. Profiling relied on immunoSEQ multiplex PCR, and the TCRdb table lists in-frame clones only, not all of them. The data show a few hundred thousand clones, more than 70% seen once. The sequenced material came from peripheral blood. Receptors were obtained from a man at least 80 years old with acute or convalescent COVID-19. Each CDR3 is given with its conserved first and last residue. Fields, in order: CDR3 DNA, CDR3 protein, V gene, clone size, D gene, J gene. D genes are given only for firm matches. Some rows mark clone size as missing; the rest say once, few, many or name a class of expanded clone.

CDR3nt: TGTGCCAGCAGCCCCGGACTAGCGGGGGCCGAAGAGACCCAGTACTTC
CDR3aa: CASSPGLAGAEETQYF
v_gene: TRBV5-4
abundance: NA
d_gene: TRBD2
j_gene: TRBJ2-5

CDR3nt: TGTGCCAGCACCGGGTACGGGACAGGGGTCGGCTACACCTTC
CDR3aa: CASTGYGTGVGYTF
v_gene: TRBV28
abundance: NA
d_gene: TRBD1
j_gene: TRBJ1-2

CDR3nt: TGCGCCAGCAGCTTAACCGGGACAGGGGAGTACGAGCAGTACTTC
CDR3aa: CASSLTGTGEYEQYF
v_gene: TRBV5-1
abundance: NA
d_gene: TRBD1
j_gene: TRBJ2-7

CDR3nt: TGTGCCAGCAGCCCTTGGACAGGGGGTCGTGAGACCCAGTACTTC
CDR3aa: CASSPWTGGRETQYF
v_gene: TRBV7-9
abundance: NA
d_gene: TRBD1
j_gene: TRBJ2-5

CDR3nt: TGTGCCAGCAGGACCCCTCGGCGGGATTACACTGAAGCTTTCTTT
CDR3aa: CASRTPRRDYTEAFF
v_gene: TRBV28
abundance: NA
d_gene: NA
j_gene: TRBJ1-1

CDR3nt: TGCGCCAGCAGCGCGACAGGGTACTCCAATCAGCCCCAGCATTTT
CDR3aa: CASSATGYSNQPQHF
v_gene: TRBV5-1
abundance: NA
d_gene: TRBD1
j_gene: TRBJ1-5

CDR3nt: TGTGCCAGCAAGAAAGACACAGGGAACACTGAAGCTTTCTTT
CDR3aa: CASKKDTGNTEAFF
v_gene: TRBV28
abundance: NA
d_gene: NA
j_gene: TRBJ1-1

CDR3nt: TGTGCCAGCAGCCTATCCCCGGGACAGGGTAGGAATGAGCAGTTCTTC
CDR3aa: CASSLSPGQGRNEQFF
v_gene: TRBV14
abundance: many
d_gene: TRBD1
j_gene: TRBJ2-1

CDR3nt: TGTGCCAGCAGCCAAATAATCGGGACTGAAGCTTTCTTT
CDR3aa: CASSQIIGTEAFF
v_gene: TRBV3-1/TRBV3-2
abundance: NA
d_gene: NA
j_gene: TRBJ1-1

CDR3nt: TGTGCCAGTAGTATAGAGGGTGGGACAGGGAGCAATGAGCAGTTCTTC
CDR3aa: CASSIEGGTGSNEQFF
v_gene: TRBV19
abundance: NA
d_gene: TRBD1
j_gene: TRBJ2-1

CDR3nt: TGTGCCAGCAGTTTTTCAGGGCAGGGGAGTCTCGAGCAGTACTTC
CDR3aa: CASSFSGQGSLEQYF
v_gene: TRBV28
abundance: NA
d_gene: NA
j_gene: TRBJ2-7

CDR3nt: TGTGCCAGTAGTCCACAGGGCACCCGGGGCCCCAATCAGCCCCAGCATTTT
CDR3aa: CASSPQGTRGPNQPQHF
v_gene: TRBV19
abundance: NA
d_gene: NA
j_gene: TRBJ1-5

CDR3nt: TGTGCCAGTAGTATAGACCCCACAGGGAGCGGGGCAACTAATGAAAAACTGTTTTTT
CDR3aa: CASSIDPTGSGATNEKLFF
v_gene: TRBV19
abundance: NA
d_gene: NA
j_gene: TRBJ1-4

CDR3nt: TGTGCCAGCAGTGAAAGTTGGCTGGGGAGGGTTCGTAATAGTTCACCCCTCCACTTT
CDR3aa: CASSESWLGRVRNSSPLHF
v_gene: TRBV6-1
abundance: NA
d_gene: NA
j_gene: TRBJ1-6

CDR3nt: TGCGCCAGCAGCTTGGTGATGGCGGGAGGTTACGAGCAGTACTTC
CDR3aa: CASSLVMAGGYEQYF
v_gene: TRBV5-1
abundance: NA
d_gene: TRBD2
j_gene: TRBJ2-7

CDR3nt: TGTGCCCTCCAGGTACAGGGGGGGAATGGCTACACCTTC
CDR3aa: CALQVQGGNGYTF
v_gene: TRBV7-9
abundance: NA
d_gene: TRBD1
j_gene: TRBJ1-2

CDR3nt: TGTGCCAGCTCACCCGGACAGGTAGTATCCCCCCTCCACTTT
CDR3aa: CASSPGQVVSPLHF
v_gene: TRBV18
abundance: once
d_gene: TRBD1
j_gene: TRBJ1-6

CDR3nt: TGTGCCAGCAGTTGGGACAGGGTGAACACTGAAGCTTTCTTT
CDR3aa: CASSWDRVNTEAFF
v_gene: TRBV2
abundance: NA
d_gene: TRBD1
j_gene: TRBJ1-1

CDR3nt: TGTGCTAGTGGTCCAGGACAGGGGGCGCAGAATGAGCAGTTCTTC
CDR3aa: CASGPGQGAQNEQFF
v_gene: TRBV12-5
abundance: NA
d_gene: TRBD1
j_gene: TRBJ2-1

CDR3nt: TGTGCCAGCAGTTACTCCGGAGGGGGCCGGGATGAAAAACTGTTTTTT
CDR3aa: CASSYSGGGRDEKLFF
v_gene: TRBV6-2/TRBV6-3
abundance: once
d_gene: TRBD1
j_gene: TRBJ1-4

CDR3nt: TGTGCCAGCAGTCCCACAGCACGCAATCAGCCCCAGCATTTT
CDR3aa: CASSPTARNQPQHF
v_gene: TRBV6-5
abundance: NA
d_gene: NA
j_gene: TRBJ1-5

CDR3nt: TGCGCCAGCAGCCCCCGACAGGGCGGCCACGAGCAGTACTTC
CDR3aa: CASSPRQGGHEQYF
v_gene: TRBV5-1
abundance: NA
d_gene: TRBD1
j_gene: TRBJ2-7